The 16 T cell receptor beta chains reported below all come from one sample, sequenced in a study of tissue T cells after allogeneic stem cell transplantation. Sequenced by immunoSEQ multiplex PCR; TCRdb stores in-frame clones only, minus some. The sample lists over 5,000 clones, approximately 50% occurring once. Time point denoted: mouse harvest day 7 after allogeneic transplant. Mouse grafts combined 10^7 T-cell-depleted bone marrow cells with 10^6 splenic CD5+ T cells. Source material: gut tissue. The receptors originated from a female BALB/c mouse given C57BL/6 T cells with graft-versus-host disease after an allogeneic hematopoietic cell transplant.

About this clone: Gene names are mouse gene names. Read coverage stops 1 residue before the CDR3 terminus; the germline J gene supplies the remainder. The chain carries TRBV3 and TRBJ2-4; TRBD1 or TRBD2 may be the D gene (5 bases each). Deletions cut 5 bases from V and 3 bases from J, with 12 bases between. Germline V CDR1 and CDR2: SNHLY, FYNGKV (reference sequence). The CDR3 spans 14 residues. The sequenced part of the CDR3 DNA is TGTGCCAGCAGCCCAAGGGACGGACAAAACACCTTGTAC. Protein: CASSPRDGQNTLY. The full CDR3 reads CASSPRDGQNTLYF.

This clone was recorded once. Mouse germline and gene names are used. The read ends 1 residue early relative to the CDR3; the germline J gene fills the gap. The chain couples TRBV24 to TRBJ2-7; 7 positions match TRBD1. The germline V gene encodes CDR1 KGHTA and CDR2 FRNEEI. Losses at the gene ends were 4 bases for V and 0 bases for J; bases not matched to a gene: 6. The CDR3 has 15 residues. This chain's CDR3 is CASSPRTGSSYEQYF. The sequenced part of the CDR3 DNA is TGTGCCAGCAGTCCCCGGACAGGAAGCTCCTATGAACAGTAC.

This clone was counted between two and nine times. Genes and germline are mouse. The missing CDR3 end, 1 residue past where the read stops, is filled in from the germline J gene. The V and J genes are TRBV26 and TRBJ2-4; D is unclear. The CDR3 has 12 residues. The germline CDR1 and CDR2 sequences are KGHPV and FQNQEV (reference sequence). V was trimmed by 6 bases and J by 0 bases, leaving 4 bases between them. This CDR3 is CASRTSQNTLYF. Partial CDR3 DNA: TGTGCCAGCAGGACAAGTCAAAACACCTTGTAC.

Worth noting for this clone: Each gene name is a mouse one. The part of the CDR3 DNA that was read is TGTGCCAGCAGTCTGGGGACAGGGGGCTCCTATGAACAGTAC. Protein product: CASSLGTGGSYEQY. The full CDR3 is CASSLGTGGSYEQYF. V and J are TRBV26 and TRBJ2-7; TRBD1 matches at 11 bases. The read comes to an end 1 residue before the CDR3 does, leaving the germline J gene to fill in the end. The CDR3 runs 15 residues. Trimming at V came to 2 bases and at J to 0 bases, leaving 0 bases not matched to a gene. Germline CDR1 and CDR2: KGHPV and FQNQEV (reference sequence).

Points on this clone: Gene labels here are mouse ones. Coverage ceases 1 residue before the CDR3 finishes, and the germline J gene fills in the end. The chain combines TRBV26 with TRBJ2-5, with D unresolved. This CDR3 spans 12 amino acids. Trimming left V 2 bases short and J 3 bases short, with 3 bases between. Germline CDR1 reads KGHPV; CDR2 reads FQNQEV (reference sequence). The covered CDR3 bases are TGTGCCAGCAGTCTGAGGCAAGACACCCAGTAC. Amino acids: CASSLRQDTQY. The full CDR3 sequence reads CASSLRQDTQYF.

Notes on this clone: Here the gene names and germline are mouse. The missing CDR3 end, 1 residue past where the read stops, is filled in from the germline J gene. The chain combines TRBV26 with TRBJ1-4; D unresolved. Trimming took off 1 base at V and 0 bases at J, with 3 bases between the two ends. The CDR3 is 14 amino acids. CDR1 is KGHPV and CDR2 is FQNQEV in the germline V gene (reference sequence). The CDR3 bases that were read are TGTGCCAGCAGTCTGTATATTTCCAACGAAAGATTATTT. Amino acids: CASSLYISNERLF. In full, the CDR3 reads CASSLYISNERLFF. Together with reference TRBV26 and TRBJ1-4, the CDR3 gives the full variable domain: NSKVIQTPRYLVKGQGQKAKMRCIPEKGHPVVFWYQQNKNNEFKFLINFQNQEVLQQIDMTEKRFSAECPSNSPCSLEIQSSEAGDSALYLCASSLYISNERLFFGHGTKLSVL.

About this clone: Gene names are mouse gene names. The read stops 1 residue short of the end of the CDR3; the missing end is completed from the germline J gene. The chain combines TRBV3 with TRBJ1-3; possible D gene TRBD1, 6 bases. Trimming cost V 1 base and J 2 bases, with 6 bases left between them. Germline CDR1 reads SNHLY; CDR2 reads FYNGKV (reference sequence). The CDR3 consists of 14 residues. The CDR3 spells CASSLEGAGNTLYF. The CDR3 DNA, read in part, is TGTGCCAGCAGCTTAGAGGGGGCTGGAAATACGCTCTAT.

Notes on this clone: Each gene name is a mouse one. The CDR3 end lies 1 residue beyond the end of the read and is filled in from the germline J gene. The chain links TRBV13-3 to TRBJ2-4; D is perhaps TRBD1 (6 bases). V was clipped by 0 bases and J by 2 bases, with 7 bases between them. Germline V CDR1 and CDR2: NNHDY, SYVADS. This CDR3 contains 14 residues. The CDR3 DNA, read in part, is TGTGCCAGCAGTGATGGGGACATTCAAAACACCTTGTAC. As protein: CASSDGDIQNTLY. The entire CDR3 protein is CASSDGDIQNTLYF.

Notes on this clone: The genes are named according to mouse. The read finishes 1 residue shy of the CDR3 end, and the germline J gene is used to complete it. The rearrangement links TRBV26 to TRBJ2-5; D gene unclear. The CDR3 contains 12 residues. Germline assignment: CDR1 KGHPV and CDR2 FQNQEV (reference sequence). V was shortened by 2 bases and J by 4 bases, with 4 bases between the two germline ends. CDR3 region: CASSLREDTQYF. CDR3 DNA (partial): TGTGCCAGCAGTCTGAGGGAAGACACCCAGTAC.

Remarks on this clone: Mouse germline and gene names are used. CDR3: CASSLGTGGGPYEQYF. The covered CDR3 bases are TGTGCCAGCTCTCTCGGTACTGGGGGGGGACCCTATGAACAGTAC. The gene calls are TRBV12-1 and TRBJ2-7, with 10 nucleotides matching TRBD2. Read data end 1 residue before the CDR3 end; the end is taken from the germline J gene. The CDR3 has 16 amino acids. V shed 0 bases, J shed 2 bases, and the junction held 6 bases outside the gene matches. Germline CDR1 reads SGHSN; CDR2 reads HYEKVE.

This clone was observed a handful of times. The gene symbols are mouse symbols. The CDR3 extends 1 residue past the end of the read, so its final part is completed from the germline J gene. The rearrangement links TRBV4 to TRBJ1-1; 9 bases fit TRBD1. The CDR3 length is 14 residues. The germline gives CDR1 LGHDT, CDR2 YNNKQL (reference sequence). V trimming: 5 bases; J trimming: 0 bases; junction bases outside the gene matches: 1. Partial CDR3 DNA: TGTGCCAGCAGCACAGGGGGCGCAAACACAGAAGTCTTC. This gives the protein CASSTGGANTEVF. The entire CDR3 is CASSTGGANTEVFF. Using reference TRBV4 and TRBJ1-1 for the parts outside the CDR3, the full variable domain is ETAVFQTPNYHVTQVGNEVSFNCKQTLGHDTMYWYKQDSKKLLKIMFSYNNKQLIVNETVPRRFSPQSSDKAHLNLRIKSVEPEDSAVYLCASSTGGANTEVFFGKGTRLTVV.

Remarks on this clone: The listed genes are named as in mouse. The read falls 1 residue short of the CDR3 end, and the missing part is taken from the germline J gene. This rearrangement joins TRBV26 to TRBJ2-4, with 9 bases lining up with TRBD2. V shed 4 bases and J 5 bases; nucleotides not matched to a gene: 7. Germline V lookup: CDR1 KGHPV, CDR2 FQNQEV (reference sequence). The CDR3 sequence is 15 residues long. The CDR3 sequence is CASSPDWGRGNTLYF. CDR3 DNA, as far as it was read: TGTGCCAGCAGTCCCGACTGGGGGAGGGGAAACACCTTGTAC. The variable domain in full, completed from reference TRBV26 and TRBJ2-4, reads NSKVIQTPRYLVKGQGQKAKMRCIPEKGHPVVFWYQQNKNNEFKFLINFQNQEVLQQIDMTEKRFSAECPSNSPCSLEIQSSEAGDSALYLCASSPDWGRGNTLYFGAGTRLSVL.

Relative to its sample, this clone is medium-sized. The genes are named according to mouse. The read terminates 1 residue ahead of where the CDR3 ends, so the germline J gene completes it. The chain has TRBV26 and TRBJ2-7; no definite D call. V dropped 3 bases and J dropped 4 bases, with 10 bases sitting between them. The germline V gene encodes CDR1 KGHPV and CDR2 FQNQEV (reference sequence). CDR3 length: 13 amino acids. The CDR3 spells CASSLVGRYEQYF. The CDR3 bases that were read are TGTGCCAGCAGTCTTGTCGGAAGATATGAACAGTAC.

In the case of this clone: Gene and germline names: mouse. The read terminates 1 residue before the CDR3 end, so the remaining end is supplied by the germline J gene. V is TRBV26 and J is TRBJ1-1; unclear D gene. The CDR3 has 12 residues. Germline V CDR1 and CDR2: KGHPV, FQNQEV (reference sequence). V was cut by 7 bases and J by 0 bases, with 6 bases left in between. CDR3 protein: CASNIQNTEVFF. The sequenced CDR3 bases are TGTGCCAGCAACATACAGAACACAGAAGTCTTC.

This clone was seen a few times. These gene names are mouse names. The CDR3 extends 1 residue past the end of the read, so its final part is completed from the germline J gene. V is TRBV26 and J is TRBJ2-7; possibly TRBD1 or TRBD2 for D (6 bases each). V was clipped by 1 base and J by 3 bases, with 10 bases between them. Germline loops: CDR1 KGHPV, CDR2 FQNQEV (reference sequence). CDR3 length: 14 amino acids. The CDR3 DNA, read in part, is TGTGCCAGCAGTCTGTTTGGGGGCCTCTATGAACAGTAC. Its translation: CASSLFGGLYEQY. The whole CDR3 sequence reads CASSLFGGLYEQYF.

This clone was detected only a few times. Germline and genes: mouse. The sequenced fragment ends 1 residue before the CDR3 boundary, so the rest is inferred from the germline J gene. J is TRBJ2-1 and V is TRBV26, with D tentatively TRBD1 (5 bases). This CDR3 comprises 13 residues. Trimming stripped 5 bases from V and 3 bases from J, with 8 bases between. CDR1 KGHPV and CDR2 FQNQEV come from the germline V gene (reference sequence). The CDR3: CASSAGFYAEQFF. Incomplete CDR3 DNA: TGTGCCAGCAGTGCAGGGTTCTATGCTGAGCAGTTC.